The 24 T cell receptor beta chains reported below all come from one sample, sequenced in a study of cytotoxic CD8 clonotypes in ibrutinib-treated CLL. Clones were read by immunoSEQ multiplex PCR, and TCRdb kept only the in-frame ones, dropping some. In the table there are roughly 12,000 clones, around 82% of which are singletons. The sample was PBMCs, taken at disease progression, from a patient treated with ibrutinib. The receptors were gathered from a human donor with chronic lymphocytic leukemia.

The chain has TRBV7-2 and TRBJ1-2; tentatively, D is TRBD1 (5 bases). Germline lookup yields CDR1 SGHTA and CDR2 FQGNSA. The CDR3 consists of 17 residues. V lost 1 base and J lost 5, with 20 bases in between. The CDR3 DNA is TGTGCCAGCAGCTTAGGCCCAGGGTACGCAGGAGGGTATGGCTACACCTTC. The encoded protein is CASSLGPGYAGGYGYTF.

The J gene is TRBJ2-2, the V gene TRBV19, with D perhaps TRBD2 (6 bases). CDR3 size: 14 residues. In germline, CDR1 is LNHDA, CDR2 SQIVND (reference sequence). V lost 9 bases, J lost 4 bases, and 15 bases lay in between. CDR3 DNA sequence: TGTGCCAGCGATGGTGGGGGGTTCACCGGGGAGCTGTTTTTT. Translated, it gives CASDGGGFTGELFF.

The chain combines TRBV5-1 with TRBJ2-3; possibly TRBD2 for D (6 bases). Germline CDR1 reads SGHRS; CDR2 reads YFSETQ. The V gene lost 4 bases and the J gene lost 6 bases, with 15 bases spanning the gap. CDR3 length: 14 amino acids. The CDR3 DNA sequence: TGCGCCAGCAGCGCCAACCCCGGGAGCGATACGCAGTATTTT. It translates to CASSANPGSDTQYF.

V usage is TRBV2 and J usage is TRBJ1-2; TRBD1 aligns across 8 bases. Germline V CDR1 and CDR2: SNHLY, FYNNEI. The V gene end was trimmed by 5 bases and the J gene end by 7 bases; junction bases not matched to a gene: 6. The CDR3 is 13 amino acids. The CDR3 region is CASSWDRLGGYTF. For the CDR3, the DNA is TGTGCCAGCAGTTGGGACAGGTTGGGTGGCTACACCTTC.

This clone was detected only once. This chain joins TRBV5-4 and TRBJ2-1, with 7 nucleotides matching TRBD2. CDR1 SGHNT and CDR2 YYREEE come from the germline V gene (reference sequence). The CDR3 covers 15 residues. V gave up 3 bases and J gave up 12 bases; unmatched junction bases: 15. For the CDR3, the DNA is TGTGCCAGCAGCTCTCTGGCGCGGGAGTGGGGGGGGCAGTTCTTC. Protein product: CASSSLAREWGGQFF.

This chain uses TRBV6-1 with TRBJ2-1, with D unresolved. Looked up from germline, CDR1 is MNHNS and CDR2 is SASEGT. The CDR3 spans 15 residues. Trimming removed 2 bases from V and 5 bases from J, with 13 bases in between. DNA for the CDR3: TGTGCCAGCAGTGAACTCCGGACGGTACACAATGAGCAGTTCTTC. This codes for CASSELRTVHNEQFF.

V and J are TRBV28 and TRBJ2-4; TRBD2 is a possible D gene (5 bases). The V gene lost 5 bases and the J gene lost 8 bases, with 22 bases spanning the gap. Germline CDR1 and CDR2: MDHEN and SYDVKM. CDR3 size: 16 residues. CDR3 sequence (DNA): TGTGCCAGCAGTAACTTTCACGCCGCCGGGAAATACATTCAGTACTTC. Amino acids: CASSNFHAAGKYIQYF.

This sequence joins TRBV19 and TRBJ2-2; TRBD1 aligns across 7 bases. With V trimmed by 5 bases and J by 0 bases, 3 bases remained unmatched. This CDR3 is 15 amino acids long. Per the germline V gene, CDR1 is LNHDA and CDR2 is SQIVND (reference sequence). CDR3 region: CASSYGQANTGELFF. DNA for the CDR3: TGTGCCAGTAGTTACGGACAGGCGAACACCGGGGAGCTGTTTTTT.

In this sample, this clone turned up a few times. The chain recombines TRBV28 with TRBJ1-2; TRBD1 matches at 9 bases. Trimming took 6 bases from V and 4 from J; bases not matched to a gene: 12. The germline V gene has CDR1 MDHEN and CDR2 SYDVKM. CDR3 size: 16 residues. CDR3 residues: CASRSPGQGKGYGYTF. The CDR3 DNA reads TGTGCCAGCAGATCCCCGGGACAGGGAAAGGGCTATGGCTACACCTTC.

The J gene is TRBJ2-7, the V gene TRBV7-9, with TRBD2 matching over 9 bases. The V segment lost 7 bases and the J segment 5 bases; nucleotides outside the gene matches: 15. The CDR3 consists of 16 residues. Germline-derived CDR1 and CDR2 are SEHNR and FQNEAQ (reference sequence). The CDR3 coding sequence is TGTGCCAGCACCCCCGGCGGAGCGGGAGGTCTCGACGAGCAGTACTTC. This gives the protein CASTPGGAGGLDEQYF.

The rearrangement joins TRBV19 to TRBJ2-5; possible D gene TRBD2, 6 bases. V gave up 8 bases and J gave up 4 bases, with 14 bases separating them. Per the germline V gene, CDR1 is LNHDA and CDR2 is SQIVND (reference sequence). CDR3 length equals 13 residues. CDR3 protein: CASSPGSGETQYF. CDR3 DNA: TGTGCCAGTTCTCCCGGGAGTGGAGAGACCCAGTACTTC. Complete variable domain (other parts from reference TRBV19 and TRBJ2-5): DGGITQSPKYLFRKEGQNVTLSCEQNLNHDAMYWYRQDPGQGLRLIYYSQIVNDFQKGDIAEGYSVSREKKESFPLTVTSAQKNPTAFYLCASSPGSGETQYFGPGTRLLVL.

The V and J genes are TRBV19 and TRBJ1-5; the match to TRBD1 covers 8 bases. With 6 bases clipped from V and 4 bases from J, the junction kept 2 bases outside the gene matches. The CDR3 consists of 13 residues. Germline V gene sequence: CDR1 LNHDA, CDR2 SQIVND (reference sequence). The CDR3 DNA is TGTGCCAGTAGGGGGACAGGTAATCAGCCCCAGCATTTT. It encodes CASRGTGNQPQHF.

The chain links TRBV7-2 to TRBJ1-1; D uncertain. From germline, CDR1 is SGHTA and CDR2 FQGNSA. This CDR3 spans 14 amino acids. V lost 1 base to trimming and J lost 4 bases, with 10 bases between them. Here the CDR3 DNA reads TGTGCCAGCAGCTTAGTTCACGGTCCCACTGAAGCTTTCTTT. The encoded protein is CASSLVHGPTEAFF.

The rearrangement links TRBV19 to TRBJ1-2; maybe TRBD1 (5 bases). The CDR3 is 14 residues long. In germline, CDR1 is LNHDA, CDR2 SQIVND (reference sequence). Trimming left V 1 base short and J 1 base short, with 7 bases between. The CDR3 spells CASSIGGFNYGYTF. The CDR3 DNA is TGTGCCAGTAGTATAGGGGGCTTTAACTATGGCTACACCTTC.

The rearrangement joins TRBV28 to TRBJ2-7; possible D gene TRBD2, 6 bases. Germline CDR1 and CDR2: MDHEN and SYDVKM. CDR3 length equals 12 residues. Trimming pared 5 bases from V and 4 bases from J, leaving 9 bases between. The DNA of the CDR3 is TGTGCCAGCAGTGCGGGGTCTTACGAGCAGTACTTC. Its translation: CASSAGSYEQYF.

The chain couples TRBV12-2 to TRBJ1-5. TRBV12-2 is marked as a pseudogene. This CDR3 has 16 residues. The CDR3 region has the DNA TGTGCAAGTCGCTGGTTCCGGGCCCCGCGACATCAGCCCCAGCATTTT. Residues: CASRWFRAPRHQPQHF.

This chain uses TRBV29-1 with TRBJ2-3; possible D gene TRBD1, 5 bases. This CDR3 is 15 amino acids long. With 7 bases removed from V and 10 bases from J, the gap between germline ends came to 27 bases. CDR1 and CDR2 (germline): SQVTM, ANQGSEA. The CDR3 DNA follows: TGCAGCGCCCCGACGTCGGTTTCCTTCACAGGATCGCAGTATTTT. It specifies CSAPTSVSFTGSQYF.

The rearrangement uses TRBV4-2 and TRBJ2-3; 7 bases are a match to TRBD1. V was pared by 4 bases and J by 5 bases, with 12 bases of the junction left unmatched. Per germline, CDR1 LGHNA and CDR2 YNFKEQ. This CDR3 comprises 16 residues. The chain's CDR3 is CASSPREAAGGDTQYF. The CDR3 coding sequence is TGTGCCAGCAGCCCCCGCGAGGCGGCAGGGGGAGATACGCAGTATTTT.

CDR3 nucleotides: TGTGCCAGCAGCTACCGGGACGTTGGCTATGGCTACACCTTC. Residues: CASSYRDVGYGYTF. This chain links TRBV4-2 with TRBJ1-2; D may be TRBD1 (5 bases). The V and J ends lost 5 bases and 4 bases respectively, with 14 bases between them. Germline lookup yields CDR1 LGHNA and CDR2 YNFKEQ. The CDR3 contains 14 residues.

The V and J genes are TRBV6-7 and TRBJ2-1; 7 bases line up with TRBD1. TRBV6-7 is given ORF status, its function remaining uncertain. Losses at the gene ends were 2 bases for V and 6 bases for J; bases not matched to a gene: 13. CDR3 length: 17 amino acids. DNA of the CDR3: TGTGCCAGCAGTTACACGCGCGGACAGGTAAGTCGCAATGAGCAGTTCTTC. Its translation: CASSYTRGQVSRNEQFF.

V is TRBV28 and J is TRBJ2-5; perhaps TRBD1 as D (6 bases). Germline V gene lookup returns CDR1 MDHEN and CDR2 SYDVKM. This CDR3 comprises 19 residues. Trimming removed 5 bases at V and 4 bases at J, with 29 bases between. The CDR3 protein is CASSPPYSILWGRGETQYF. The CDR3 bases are TGTGCCAGCAGTCCCCCCTACTCCATATTGTGGGGGCGCGGAGAGACCCAGTACTTC.

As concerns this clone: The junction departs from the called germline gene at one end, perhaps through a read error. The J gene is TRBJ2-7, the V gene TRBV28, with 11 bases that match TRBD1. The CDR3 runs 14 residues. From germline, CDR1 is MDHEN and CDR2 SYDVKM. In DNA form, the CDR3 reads TGTGCCAGCAGTTTGGGGACAGGGGGGTACGGGCAGTACTTC. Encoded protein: CASSLGTGGYGQYF. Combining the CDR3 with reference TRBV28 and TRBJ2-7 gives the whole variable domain DVKVTQSSRYLVKRTGEKVFLECVQDMDHENMFWYRQDPGLGLRLIYFSYDVKMKEKGDIPEGYSVSREKKERFSLILESASTNQTSMYLCASSLGTGGYGQYFGPGTRLTVT.

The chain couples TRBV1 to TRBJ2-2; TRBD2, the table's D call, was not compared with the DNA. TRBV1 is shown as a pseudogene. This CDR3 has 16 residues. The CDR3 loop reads CTSIVAAIYFPGELFF. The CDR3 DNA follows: TGCACCAGCATTGTTGCGGCTATATATTTTCCCGGGGAGCTGTTTTTT.

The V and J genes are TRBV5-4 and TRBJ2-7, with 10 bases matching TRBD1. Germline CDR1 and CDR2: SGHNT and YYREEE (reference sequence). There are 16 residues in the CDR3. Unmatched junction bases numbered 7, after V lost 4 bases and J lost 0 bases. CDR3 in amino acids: CASSPQTGGLSYEQYF. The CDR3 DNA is TGTGCCAGCAGCCCTCAGACAGGGGGCCTCTCCTACGAGCAGTACTTC.